One sample yielded the 27 T cell receptor beta chains listed below, sequenced in a study of cytomegalovirus exposure and HLA in healthy donors. The PCR contained 60 Vbeta and 13 Jbeta primers. This table comes from immunoSEQ multiplex PCR, and its TCRdb copy is limited to in-frame clones, with some not included. The table includes 100,000 to 150,000 clones, roughly 80% detected once. The specimen was PBMCs. Receptors were obtained from a young man in good health and CMV-seropositive.

V usage is TRBV7-2 and J usage is TRBJ2-7, with 7 bases aligning to TRBD1. Germline CDR1 SGHTA, CDR2 FQGNSA. The CDR3 runs to 17 residues. V was pared by 7 bases and J by 2 bases, with 17 bases of the junction left unmatched. CDR3 coding DNA: TGTGCCAGCACTCAAGGCGGTCTGGGACAGATTACCTACGAGCAGTACTTC. Encoded protein: CASTQGGLGQITYEQYF.

This chain connects TRBV15 to TRBJ2-2; weak D call: TRBD2 (6 bases). The V end was cut by 0 bases, the J end by 4 bases, with 12 bases between. The CDR3 totals 16 residues. CDR1 is LNHNV, CDR2 YYDKDF, per germline (reference sequence). The CDR3 bases are TGTGCCACCAGCAGAGATAGACTAGGGAGCACCGGGGAGCTGTTTTTT. This gives the protein CATSRDRLGSTGELFF.

The J gene is TRBJ2-5, the V gene TRBV4-3, with D possibly being TRBD1 (5 bases). Germline lookup yields CDR1 LGHNA and CDR2 YSLEER. The CDR3 is 15 amino acids. Trimming cost V 0 bases and J 1 base, with 9 bases left between them. CDR3 region: CASSQDLTAQETQYF. CDR3 nucleotides: TGCGCCAGCAGCCAAGATTTGACAGCCCAAGAGACCCAGTACTTC.

The chain carries TRBV28 and TRBJ2-1, with D perhaps matching TRBD2 (6 bases). V gave up 7 bases and J gave up 7 bases, with 23 bases separating them. The CDR3 spans 16 residues. Germline CDR1 is MDHEN and CDR2 is SYDVKM. The CDR3 bases are TGTGCCAGCACCTCGGCAGGGCTAGCGTACACTAATGAGCAGTTCTTC. Protein: CASTSAGLAYTNEQFF.

The chain is built from TRBV6-7 and TRBJ2-7; 12 bases fit TRBD2. TRBV6-7 is given ORF status, its function remaining uncertain. With 5 bases clipped from V and 0 bases from J, the junction kept 8 bases outside the gene matches. CDR3 length equals 17 residues. CDR3 DNA sequence: TGTGCCAGCAGTGTCTTAACTAGCGGGAGGTTCTCCTACGAGCAGTACTTC. It translates to CASSVLTSGRFSYEQYF.

The V gene is TRBV7-2, the J gene TRBJ2-7, with D tentatively TRBD2 (5 bases). Per germline, CDR1 SGHTA and CDR2 FQGNSA. The CDR3 has 15 residues. V was cut by 6 bases and J by 4 bases, with 19 bases left in between. CDR3 DNA: TGTGCCAGCAGTCGGGATCCGGGGATGCCTTACGAGCAGTACTTC. Translating gives CASSRDPGMPYEQYF.

This chain uses TRBV5-1 with TRBJ2-7, with D tentatively TRBD1 (5 bases). V lost 7 bases, J lost 1 base, and 15 bases lay in between. The V gene's germline CDR1 is SGHRS and CDR2 YFSETQ. The CDR3 is made up of 14 amino acids. Written as DNA, the CDR3 is TGCGCCAGCCGCCCGGCAGGGTGGTCCTACGAGCAGTACTTC. It encodes CASRPAGWSYEQYF.

The chain has TRBV4-3 and TRBJ1-2; no clear D gene. V lost 1 base to trimming and J lost 0 bases, with 3 bases between them. This CDR3 spans 13 amino acids. Germline V gene data show CDR1 as LGHNA and CDR2 as YSLEER. CDR3 region: CASSQGPNYGYTF. The CDR3 DNA is TGCGCCAGCAGCCAAGGGCCTAACTATGGCTACACCTTC.

This clone occurred a few times. The gene calls are TRBV6-6 and TRBJ1-1; no reliable D call. V shed 8 bases and J shed 9 bases, with 22 bases lying between them. Germline lookup yields CDR1 MNHNY and CDR2 SVGAGI (reference sequence). The CDR3 length is 14 residues. CDR3 DNA sequence: TGTGCCAGCGGACCTCTTGACTCCGGGAATAAAGCTTTCTTT. Translated, it gives CASGPLDSGNKAFF.

The chain joins TRBV5-6 to TRBJ2-5, with 8 positions matching TRBD2. Germline CDR1 SGHDT, CDR2 YYEEEE. V shed 0 bases and J 5 bases; nucleotides not matched to a gene: 12. The CDR3 spans 17 residues. The CDR3 here is CASSLGGGGPVWETQYF. The CDR3 coding sequence is TGTGCCAGCAGCTTGGGTGGCGGGGGGCCTGTTTGGGAGACCCAGTACTTC.

Concerning this clone: One junction end disagrees with the germline gene, perhaps due to a read error. V is TRBV5-8 and J is TRBJ1-1; maybe TRBD1 (6 bases). From germline, CDR1 is SGHTS and CDR2 YDEGEE. The length of the CDR3 is 15 residues. CDR3 sequence (DNA): TGTGCCAGCAGCGTTTCGGGACCTCGGGACACTGGAGCTTTCTTT. Its translation: CASSVSGPRDTGAFF.

The chain employs TRBV5-1 and TRBJ2-5, with D unclear. CDR1 and CDR2 (germline): SGHRS, YFSETQ. The CDR3 loop spans 15 amino acids. Between the trimmed V and J ends, which lost 0 bases and 3 bases, there was a span of 12 bases. The CDR3 bases are TGCGCCAGCAGCTTGGCTACTATGGTTGAAGAGACCCAGTACTTC. Amino acid sequence: CASSLATMVEETQYF.

This clone was counted only a few times. The DNA of the CDR3 is TGTGCCAGCAGCTTACATTTTTCGACTAGCGGGAGCGGGGGTGAGCAGTTCTTC. Its protein is CASSLHFSTSGSGGEQFF. The chain carries TRBV7-9 and TRBJ2-1, with 12 bases that match TRBD2. J was trimmed by 9 bases and V by 2 bases; bases with no gene match: 14. From germline, CDR1 is SEHNR and CDR2 FQNEAQ (reference sequence). CDR3 length: 18 residues. The variable domain in full, completed from reference TRBV7-9 and TRBJ2-1, reads DTGVSQNPRHKITKRGQNVTFRCDPISEHNRLYWYRQTLGQGPEFLTYFQNEAQLEKSRLLSDRFSAERPKGSFSTLEIQRTEQGDSAMYLCASSLHFSTSGSGGEQFFGPGTRLTVL.

The chain is built from TRBV27 and TRBJ1-4, with a tentative D call TRBD1 (6 bases). The CDR3 is 15 amino acids. CDR1 is MNHEY, CDR2 SMNVEV, per germline (reference sequence). V was shortened by 4 bases and J by 8 bases, with 17 bases between the two germline ends. The CDR3, as DNA: TGTGCCAGCAGTTGGGGGGGGGCGGGCTCGGAAAAACTGTTTTTT. As protein: CASSWGGAGSEKLFF.

This chain links TRBV7-3 with TRBJ1-1, with 8 bases fitting TRBD1. CDR1 SGHTA and CDR2 FQGTGA come from the germline V gene. The CDR3 has 13 residues. V shed 5 bases, J shed 3 bases, and the junction held 2 bases outside the gene matches. The CDR3 here is CASSQTGDTEAFF. CDR3 in DNA: TGTGCCAGCAGCCAGACAGGGGACACTGAAGCTTTCTTT.

On this clone itself: Other DNA sequences within the sample encode an identical CDR3. The rearrangement links TRBV9 to TRBJ1-1, with a possible D match to TRBD1 (6 bases). Germline CDR1 is SGDLS and CDR2 is YYNGEE. The V gene lost 1 base and the J gene lost 1 base, with 8 bases spanning the gap. This CDR3 spans 14 amino acids. This CDR3 reads CASSVQGQNTEAFF. The CDR3 DNA reads as TGTGCCAGCAGCGTACAGGGGCAGAACACTGAAGCTTTCTTT.

V gene TRBV5-1 combines with J gene TRBJ2-1; 7 bases are shared with TRBD2. Germline-derived CDR1 and CDR2 are SGHRS and YFSETQ. Unmatched junction bases numbered 9, after V lost 4 bases and J lost 5 bases. The CDR3 loop spans 15 amino acids. The CDR3 coding sequence is TGCGCCAGCAGCCTTGTGGGGGGGGTGCACAATGAGCAGTTCTTC. It codes for CASSLVGGVHNEQFF.

CDR3 in amino acids: CASRIQGASINEQFF. CDR3 coding DNA: TGTGCCAGCAGGATACAGGGGGCCTCCATCAATGAGCAGTTCTTC. V and J are TRBV6-1 and TRBJ2-1; 9 bases line up with TRBD1. Trimming cost V 6 bases and J 6 bases; bases outside gene matches: 9. Germline lookup yields CDR1 MNHNS and CDR2 SASEGT. There are 15 residues in the CDR3.

The V and J genes are TRBV5-1 and TRBJ2-5; TRBD2 is a possible D gene (6 bases). There are 14 residues in the CDR3. Per the germline V gene, CDR1 is SGHRS and CDR2 is YFSETQ. Trimming removed 6 bases from V and 4 bases from J, with 16 bases in between. The CDR3 DNA reads as TGCGCCAGCACCAATCTGATGGGGGGAGAGACCCAGTACTTC. Translating gives CASTNLMGGETQYF.

This clone appeared a single time. The chain carries TRBV29-1 and TRBJ2-1, with D possibly TRBD1 on 5 matching bases. This CDR3 spans 13 amino acids. Germline V CDR1 and CDR2: SQVTM, ANQGSEA. With 3 bases removed from V and 6 bases from J, the gap between germline ends came to 12 bases. The CDR3 here is CSVELIQGNEQFF. The CDR3 nucleotides read TGCAGCGTTGAGCTCATCCAGGGCAATGAGCAGTTCTTC.

This chain uses TRBV2 with TRBJ2-2, with TRBD2 as a possible D gene (5 bases). Germline-derived CDR1 and CDR2 are SNHLY and FYNNEI. There are 14 residues in the CDR3. Trimming took off 6 bases at V and 10 bases at J, with 18 bases between the two ends. CDR3 DNA: TGTGCCAGCAGGGGAGCTAACACCGGTTTGGAGCTGTTTTTT. This encodes CASRGANTGLELFF. Variable domain in full (rest from reference TRBV2 and TRBJ2-2): EPEVTQTPSHQVTQMGQEVILRCVPISNHLYFYWYRQILGQKVEFLVSFYNNEISEKSEIFDDQFSVERPDGSNFTLKIRSTKLEDSAMYFCASRGANTGLELFFGEGSRLTVL.

V is TRBV14 and J is TRBJ2-7; D may be TRBD2 (6 bases). Germline loops: CDR1 SGHDN, CDR2 FVKESK. The CDR3 extends over 14 amino acids. The V and J ends lost 3 bases and 4 bases respectively, with 13 bases between them. The CDR3 spells CASSQPTRGYEQYF. In nucleotides, the CDR3 is TGTGCCAGCAGCCAGCCGACCCGGGGGTACGAGCAGTACTTC.

This clone came up once. The chain employs TRBV7-2 and TRBJ2-3, with TRBD2 as a possible D gene (6 bases). CDR3 length: 16 amino acids. Germline V lookup: CDR1 SGHTA, CDR2 FQGNSA. Trimming pared 2 bases from V and 1 base from J, leaving 13 bases between. This chain's CDR3 is CASSLRRSGRTDTQYF. In nucleotides, the CDR3 is TGTGCCAGCAGCTTAAGGCGTAGCGGTCGCACAGATACGCAGTATTTT.

The CDR3 loop is CAWTKGLAGPGELFF. CDR3 nucleotide sequence: TGTGCCTGGACTAAAGGACTAGCGGGACCCGGGGAGCTGTTTTTT. The genes are TRBV30 and TRBJ2-2; TRBD2 aligns across 12 bases. CDR1 is GTSNPN, CDR2 SVGIG, per germline (reference sequence). V trimming: 4 bases; J trimming: 6 bases; junction bases outside the gene matches: 6. This CDR3 has 15 amino acids.

The rearrangement uses TRBV7-2 and TRBJ2-7, with 7 nucleotides matching TRBD1. Germline assignment: CDR1 SGHTA and CDR2 FQGNSA. The CDR3 length is 15 residues. The J segment lost 6 bases and the V segment lost 4 bases, leaving 12 bases of the junction unmatched. The CDR3 sequence is CASSWRAQGEGEQYF. CDR3 in DNA: TGTGCCAGCAGCTGGCGGGCTCAGGGGGAAGGCGAGCAGTACTTC.

In this sample, this clone turned up once. This rearrangement joins TRBV9 to TRBJ2-1; the match to TRBD2 covers 9 bases. The CDR3 runs 14 residues. Per germline, CDR1 SGDLS and CDR2 YYNGEE. Trimming cost V 2 bases and J 8 bases; bases outside gene matches: 5. The chain's CDR3 is CASSVNSGSYEQFF. CDR3 in DNA: TGTGCCAGCAGCGTGAATAGCGGGAGCTATGAGCAGTTCTTC.

The chain has TRBV10-3 and TRBJ2-6; D may be TRBD1 (5 bases). The V gene lost 0 bases and the J gene lost 2 bases, with 11 bases spanning the gap. Germline CDR1 is ENHRY and CDR2 is SYGVKD. The CDR3 has 17 amino acids. The CDR3 bases are TGTGCCATCAGTGAGTCTCCGGTACAGGCTGGGGCCAACGTCCTGACTTTC. This codes for CAISESPVQAGANVLTF.